One sample yielded the 23 T cell receptor beta chains listed below, sequenced in a study of T cells in women clearing cervical HPV infection. The method was immunoSEQ multiplex PCR; TCRdb's version includes in-frame clones alone and lacks a portion of them. The clone table shows 40,000 to 60,000 clones, with the ten largest holding 0.95% to 1%. The sample was blood buffy coat. The receptors here all came from a woman between 18 and 75 years old with a cervical HPV16 infection that either progressed to CIN3+ or cleared (not recorded which).

Of note for this clone: The sequence runs out 3 residues before the end of the CDR3; the remainder is reconstructed from the germline J gene. The V call is TRBV2, the J call TRBJ1-5, with D maybe TRBD1 (5 bases). The CDR3 runs 14 residues. The V end lost 5 bases, the J end lost 4 bases, and 12 bases lay between the germline ends. Per the germline V gene, CDR1 is SNHLY and CDR2 is FYNNEI. The covered CDR3 bases are TGTGCCAGCAGTAAAGGGGCTGGGAATCAGCCC. It specifies CASSKGAGNQP. The CDR3 reads in full as CASSKGAGNQPQHF.

A word on this clone: The read finishes 3 residues shy of the CDR3 end, and the germline J gene is used to complete it. The chain recombines TRBV19 with TRBJ1-1; D is unclear. This CDR3 is 13 amino acids long. The V and J ends lost 6 bases and 7 bases respectively, with 15 bases between them. CDR1 is LNHDA, CDR2 SQIVND, per germline (reference sequence). CDR3 sequence reads: CASSPSVELEAFF. CDR3 bases read: TGTGCCAGTAGCCCCTCGGTAGAGCTTGAA.

With regard to this clone: The sequenced fragment ends 3 residues before the CDR3 boundary, so the rest is inferred from the germline J gene. The J gene is TRBJ1-2, the V gene TRBV3-1 (or the pseudogene TRBV3-2); 7 bases agree with TRBD1. The CDR3 runs 16 residues. Unmatched junction bases numbered 9, after V lost 0 bases and J lost 5 bases. Germline V gene data show CDR1 as LGHDT and CDR2 as YNNKEL (reference sequence). CDR3 DNA (partial): TGTGCCAGCAGCCAAGATAGCCCTGCAGGGGGATATGGC. It encodes CASSQDSPAGGYG. The entire CDR3 protein is CASSQDSPAGGYGYTF.

The CDR3 bases that were read are TGTGCCAGCTCCCTCGGGACAGCCTACGAC. Amino acids: CASSLGTAYD. The whole CDR3 protein reads CASSLGTAYDYTF. V usage is TRBV18 and J usage is TRBJ1-2, with 7 bases that match TRBD1. The read stops 3 residues short of the end of the CDR3; the missing end is completed from the germline J gene. Germline CDR1 KGHSH, CDR2 LQKENI. The CDR3 contains 13 residues.

About this clone: The CDR3 end lies 3 residues beyond the end of the read and is filled in from the germline J gene. This chain links TRBV19 with TRBJ2-3, with D uncertain. V was cut by 10 bases and J by 3 bases, with 14 bases left in between. The germline V gene encodes CDR1 LNHDA and CDR2 SQIVND (reference sequence). The CDR3 runs 13 residues. The DNA read from the CDR3 is TGTGCCACCACAACGCCAGAGACAGATACG. The encoded protein is CATTTPETDT. The CDR3 in full is CATTTPETDTQYF.

On this clone itself: The read ends 3 residues shy of where the CDR3 ends; the end is completed using the germline J gene. The chain recombines TRBV4-1 with TRBJ2-6; a possible D gene is TRBD2 (5 bases). The V gene lost 3 bases and the J gene lost 0 bases, with 12 bases spanning the gap. The CDR3 spans 17 residues. Germline loops: CDR1 MGHRA, CDR2 YSYEKL. Partial CDR3 DNA: TGCGCCAGCAGCCACGATCCAGCGGTCTCTGGGGCCAACGTC. This sequence encodes CASSHDPAVSGANV. The full CDR3 protein is CASSHDPAVSGANVLTF.

In the case of this clone: The read falls 3 residues short of the CDR3 end, and the missing part is taken from the germline J gene. The chain links TRBV5-1 to TRBJ1-4; 9 positions agree with TRBD1. Germline CDR1 is SGHRS and CDR2 is YFSETQ. CDR3 length: 15 residues. Partial CDR3 DNA: TGCGCCAGCAGCTTGGAGGGACAGGGCTATTCACCA. Translation gives CASSLEGQGYSP. The entire CDR3 reads CASSLEGQGYSPLFF. Together with reference TRBV5-1 and TRBJ1-4, the CDR3 gives the full variable domain: KAGVTQTPRYLIKTRGQQVTLSCSPISGHRSVSWYQQTPGQGLQFLFEYFSETQRNKGNFPGRFSGRQFSNSRSEMNVSTLELGDSALYLCASSLEGQGYSPLFFGSGTQLSVL.

On this clone itself: The read is 3 residues too short to cover the CDR3 end, so that end is filled in from the germline J gene. This chain uses TRBV5-6 with TRBJ2-1; no clear D gene. Germline values: CDR1 SGHDT, CDR2 YYEEEE. The CDR3 has 14 residues. With 0 bases removed from V and 6 bases from J, the gap between germline ends came to 10 bases. CDR3: CASSLGLPLNEQFF. CDR3 DNA (partial): TGTGCCAGCAGCTTGGGACTGCCACTCAATGAG.

In the case of this clone: Read coverage stops 3 residues before the CDR3 terminus; the germline J gene supplies the remainder. The J gene is TRBJ2-7, the V gene TRBV19; D remains ambiguous. Trimming shortened V by 2 bases and J by 4 bases, and 6 bases separated the two germline ends. CDR3 length equals 12 residues. Germline V gene sequence: CDR1 LNHDA, CDR2 SQIVND (reference sequence). CDR3 DNA (partial): TGTGCCAGTAGTATATCGGGTTACGAG. Protein product: CASSISGYE. The full CDR3 protein reads CASSISGYEQYF.

On this clone: The read ends 3 residues early relative to the CDR3; the germline J gene fills the gap. Different DNA sequences within this sample yield the same CDR3. V usage is TRBV11-2 and J usage is TRBJ1-3; D may be TRBD1 (5 bases). The CDR3 consists of 15 residues. Trimming left V 1 base short and J 2 bases short, with 9 bases between. CDR1 SGHAT and CDR2 FQNNGV come from the germline V gene. The DNA read from the CDR3 is TGTGCCAGCAGCTTAGTAGGGGCGACTGGAAACACC. Translating it yields CASSLVGATGNT. The whole CDR3 protein reads CASSLVGATGNTIYF.

CDR3 residues: CASSPELGGMDIYTF. The CDR3 DNA, read in part, is TGTGCCAGCTCACCTGAGCTTGGGGGCATGGACATC. The chain couples TRBV18 to TRBJ1-2; TRBD1 is a possible D gene (6 bases). The CDR3 extends 3 residues past the end of the read, so its final part is completed from the germline J gene. Germline V gives CDR1 KGHSH, CDR2 LQKENI. This CDR3 is built from 15 residues.

Remarks on this clone: The sequenced fragment ends 3 residues before the CDR3 boundary, so the rest is inferred from the germline J gene. This chain uses TRBV23-1 with TRBJ1-1, with 7 bases aligning to TRBD1. TRBV23-1 is noted as an ORF with a role that remains uncertain. V shed 0 bases and J 4 bases; nucleotides not matched to a gene: 14. CDR3 length equals 18 residues. CDR3 protein: CASSQSRVTGLLPTEAFF. The covered CDR3 bases are TGCGCCAGCAGTCAATCACGGGTGACAGGGCTTTTACCCACTGAA.

Concerning this clone itself: The read terminates 3 residues ahead of where the CDR3 ends, so the germline J gene completes it. J is TRBJ2-1 and V is TRBV20-1; 12 bases map to TRBD2. Germline V gene sequence: CDR1 DFQATT, CDR2 SNEGSKA (reference sequence). The CDR3 covers 15 residues. Trimming removed 6 bases from V and 5 bases from J; junction bases left unmatched: 8. CDR3 DNA (partial): TGCAGTGCCATCCTTACTAGCGGGGGGAACAATGAG. Its translation: CSAILTSGGNNE. The full CDR3 reads CSAILTSGGNNEQFF.

CDR3 bases read: TGCAGTGCTAACAGGGATGGCAATCAGCCC. It translates to CSANRDGNQP. The whole CDR3 is CSANRDGNQPQHF. The J gene is TRBJ1-5, the V gene TRBV20-1; D might be TRBD1 (6 bases). Sequencing ends 3 residues short of the CDR3 end; the germline J gene provides the rest. The CDR3 consists of 13 residues. V was cut by 4 bases and J by 2 bases, with 9 bases left in between. The V gene's germline CDR1 is DFQATT and CDR2 SNEGSKA (reference sequence).

Worth noting for this clone: Coverage ceases 3 residues before the CDR3 finishes, and the germline J gene fills in the end. V is TRBV5-1 and J is TRBJ2-5; 12 positions agree with TRBD2. The ends lost 0 bases at V and 1 base at J; junction bases unmatched: 4. Germline loops: CDR1 SGHRS, CDR2 YFSETQ. The CDR3 is 17 residues long. The CDR3 is CASSLGTSGALQETQYF. CDR3 bases read: TGCGCCAGCAGCTTGGGGACTAGCGGGGCTCTCCAAGAGACC.

Concerning this clone itself: The CDR3 end falls 3 residues outside the read, so it is completed with the germline J gene. The chain carries TRBV6-2 or TRBV6-3 and TRBJ2-2; the D call may be TRBD1 or TRBD2 (5 bases each). This CDR3 is 17 amino acids long. Germline loops: CDR1 MNHEY, CDR2 SVGEGT. CDR3 DNA (partial): TGTGCCAGCAGTTACGACAGAGGGAGCTCCTATAATTCACCG. The encoded protein is CASSYDRGSSYNSP. Given in full, the CDR3 is CASSYDRGSSYNSPLFF.

Concerning this clone itself: The DNA ends 3 residues before the CDR3 does, and the rest of the CDR3 is filled in from the germline J gene. The genes are TRBV20-1 and TRBJ2-3; 11 bases fit TRBD1. CDR1 and CDR2 (germline): DFQATT, SNEGSKA (reference sequence). J was trimmed by 6 bases and V by 0 bases; bases with no gene match: 8. This CDR3 contains 16 residues. CDR3 sequence reads: CSARDGGTGGLDTQYF. The CDR3 bases that were read are TGCAGTGCTAGAGATGGAGGGACAGGGGGGCTTGATACG.

A note on this clone: The observed sequence ends 3 residues before the CDR3 terminus, with the missing tail filled in from the germline J gene. V is TRBV30 and J is TRBJ2-3; D ambiguous. This CDR3 contains 12 residues. Per the germline V gene, CDR1 is GTSNPN and CDR2 is SVGIG (reference sequence). Here the CDR3 reads CAWSVRQETQYF. The CDR3 bases that were read are TGTGCCTGGAGTGTACGACAAGAGACG. The full variable domain, with the rest looked up from reference TRBV30 and TRBJ2-3, is SQTIHQWPATLVQPVGSPLSLECTVEGTSNPNLYWYRQAAGRGLQLLFYSVGIGQISSEVPQNLSASRPQDRQFILSSKKLLLSDSGFYLCAWSVRQETQYFGPGTRLTVL.

Concerning this clone: Coverage ceases 3 residues before the CDR3 finishes, and the germline J gene fills in the end. The rearrangement uses TRBV5-4 and TRBJ2-1, with D hard to call. Trimming took off 3 bases at V and 5 bases at J, with 9 bases between the two ends. CDR1 and CDR2 from the germline V gene are SGHNT and YYREEE (reference sequence). The length of the CDR3 is 13 residues. The part of the CDR3 DNA that was read is TGTGCCAGCAGCTATACCCGGGACAATGAG. Translated, it gives CASSYTRDNE. The whole CDR3 sequence reads CASSYTRDNEQFF.

Worth noting for this clone: The read comes to an end 3 residues before the CDR3 does, leaving the germline J gene to fill in the end. V is TRBV28 and J is TRBJ2-7, with D possibly TRBD1 on 5 matching bases. Germline V gene lookup returns CDR1 MDHEN and CDR2 SYDVKM. V lost 6 bases to trimming and J lost 0 bases, with 9 bases between them. The CDR3 is 13 amino acids. The CDR3 here is CASRPGFSYEQYF. The CDR3 bases that were read are TGTGCCAGCAGACCAGGGTTCTCCTACGAG.

For this clone: The sequenced fragment ends 3 residues before the CDR3 boundary, so the rest is inferred from the germline J gene. The chain couples TRBV20-1 to TRBJ2-1, with 7 bases fitting TRBD2. The length of the CDR3 is 17 residues. Germline values: CDR1 DFQATT, CDR2 SNEGSKA (reference sequence). With 0 bases clipped from V and 8 bases from J, the junction kept 16 bases outside the gene matches. The CDR3: CSARDLLVGGTRYEQFF. The sequenced CDR3 bases are TGCAGTGCTAGAGATCTTTTGGTCGGGGGGACCCGATATGAG.

Remarks on this clone: The read is 3 residues too short to cover the CDR3 end, so that end is filled in from the germline J gene. The V gene is TRBV7-9, the J gene TRBJ2-7; D is undetermined. Between the trimmed V and J ends, which lost 5 bases and 6 bases, there was a span of 8 bases. The CDR3 sequence is 11 residues long. Germline V gene lookup returns CDR1 SEHNR and CDR2 FQNEAQ (reference sequence). CDR3 DNA, as far as it was read: TGTGCCAGCAGCCCCCTCTTCGAG. Protein sequence: CASSPLFE. The full CDR3 reads CASSPLFEQYF.

Comment on this clone: The read falls 3 residues short of the CDR3 end, and the missing part is taken from the germline J gene. The rearrangement uses TRBV7-6 and TRBJ2-2, with 10 positions matching TRBD1. The CDR3 totals 18 residues. Germline V lookup: CDR1 SGHVS, CDR2 FNYEAQ. CDR3 sequence: CASSLGQGSSSYNSPLFF. The sequenced CDR3 bases are TGTGCCAGCAGCTTGGGACAGGGGTCGAGCTCCTATAATTCACCG.